The 31 T cell receptor beta chains in this list originate from one sample, sequenced in a study of OX40 agonist ivuxolimab in advanced cancers. The protocol was immunoSEQ multiplex PCR, while the TCRdb copy is restricted to in-frame clones and leaves out a portion. The sample has about 46,000 clones, about 88% seen once. Material: CD4+ or CD8+ T cells sorted from blood, obtained in a trial of the OX40 agonist ivuxolimab. The receptors here all came from an adult with an advanced solid tumor such as melanoma, head and neck, liver or kidney cancer.

The chain has TRBV4-1 and TRBJ2-2; weak D call: TRBD1 (6 bases). CDR1 MGHRA and CDR2 YSYEKL come from the germline V gene. Trimming cost V 3 bases and J 1 base, with 12 bases left between them. This CDR3 has 16 residues. The CDR3, as DNA: TGCGCCAGCAGCCATGGGCCACAGGGGAACACCGGGGAGCTGTTTTTT. It translates to CASSHGPQGNTGELFF.

This clone has a single count. The rearrangement uses TRBV19 and TRBJ2-2, with D perhaps being TRBD1 or TRBD2 (6 bases each). V lost 7 bases, J lost 7 bases, and 16 bases lay in between. CDR1 and CDR2 (germline): LNHDA, SQIVND (reference sequence). This CDR3 spans 14 amino acids. This CDR3 reads CASIELGGHGELFF. CDR3 DNA sequence: TGTGCCAGTATTGAGTTGGGGGGCCACGGGGAGCTGTTTTTT. Complete variable domain (other parts from reference TRBV19 and TRBJ2-2): DGGITQSPKYLFRKEGQNVTLSCEQNLNHDAMYWYRQDPGQGLRLIYYSQIVNDFQKGDIAEGYSVSREKKESFPLTVTSAQKNPTAFYLCASIELGGHGELFFGEGSRLTVL.

CDR3 in amino acids: CASSITDVDYGYTF. The CDR3 nucleotides read TGTGCCAGTAGTATCACAGACGTTGACTATGGCTACACCTTC. The chain couples TRBV19 to TRBJ1-2; D remains unclear. Germline CDR1 LNHDA, CDR2 SQIVND (reference sequence). This CDR3 is 14 amino acids long. Trimming left V 3 bases short and J 3 bases short, with 11 bases between.

The V gene is TRBV7-9, the J gene TRBJ2-1, with D possibly TRBD1 on 6 matching bases. Trimming left V 5 bases short and J 12 bases short, with 11 bases between. The CDR3 is made up of 11 amino acids. The germline gives CDR1 SEHNR, CDR2 FQNEAQ (reference sequence). The CDR3 region is CASSQGKGQFF. CDR3 nucleotide sequence: TGTGCCAGCAGCCAGGGGAAAGGGCAGTTCTTC.

The V gene is TRBV7-6, the J gene TRBJ2-7; TRBD1 matches at 8 bases. The J segment lost 0 bases and the V segment lost 1 base, leaving 2 bases of the junction unmatched. The CDR3 has 15 amino acids. CDR1 and CDR2 from the germline V gene are SGHVS and FNYEAQ. This chain's CDR3 is CASSLGTGSSYEQYF. For the CDR3, the DNA is TGTGCCAGCAGCTTAGGGACAGGGAGCTCCTACGAGCAGTACTTC.

The chain recombines TRBV25-1 with TRBJ2-3, with 8 bases identical to TRBD2. V shed 2 bases, J shed 5 bases, and the junction held 6 bases outside the gene matches. Germline assignment: CDR1 MGHDK and CDR2 SYGVNS. CDR3 length equals 15 residues. The chain's CDR3 is CASSEEAGEVDTQYF. In DNA form, the CDR3 reads TGTGCCAGCAGTGAAGAAGCGGGAGAGGTAGATACGCAGTATTTT.

This clone came up once. V is TRBV29-1 and J is TRBJ2-1; TRBD1 is a possible D gene (5 bases). The CDR3 covers 15 residues. CDR1 SQVTM and CDR2 ANQGSEA come from the germline V gene. Deletions cut 1 base from V and 8 bases from J, with 18 bases between. This chain's CDR3 is CSVEAGQTKGYEQFF. CDR3 nucleotides: TGCAGCGTTGAAGCAGGGCAGACAAAGGGGTATGAGCAGTTCTTC.

The CDR3 sequence: CASSVGLPRSYEQYF. CDR3 in DNA: TGTGCCAGCAGCGTAGGACTCCCGCGCTCCTACGAGCAGTACTTC. The rearrangement uses TRBV9 and TRBJ2-7; D is undetermined. Germline V gene lookup returns CDR1 SGDLS and CDR2 YYNGEE. The V gene lost 0 bases and the J gene lost 0 bases, with 10 bases spanning the gap. This CDR3 region has 15 residues.

The J gene is TRBJ1-2, the V gene TRBV18; D is unresolved. CDR1 is KGHSH and CDR2 is LQKENI in the germline V gene. V was clipped by 4 bases and J by 6 bases, with 15 bases between them. This CDR3 is 14 amino acids long. CDR3 DNA sequence: TGTGCCAGCTCACACCAAATTCCCCGGGATGGCTACACCTTC. Translating gives CASSHQIPRDGYTF.

V and J are TRBV19 and TRBJ2-7; a possible D gene is TRBD1 (6 bases). From germline, CDR1 is LNHDA and CDR2 SQIVND (reference sequence). V was clipped by 3 bases and J by 2 bases, with 14 bases between them. This CDR3 is built from 15 residues. The CDR3 DNA reads as TGTGCCAGTAGTATGGGCAGGGGAGCTCCCTACGAGCAGTACTTC. Translated: CASSMGRGAPYEQYF.

The chain has TRBV6-4 and TRBJ2-1; 10 bases line up with TRBD2. The germline V gene has CDR1 MRHNA and CDR2 SNTAGT. Losses at the gene ends were 0 bases for V and 6 bases for J; bases not matched to a gene: 14. This CDR3 is built from 19 residues. The CDR3 protein is CASSDSQGALAGVPNEQFF. CDR3 in DNA: TGTGCCAGCAGTGACTCCCAGGGAGCCCTAGCGGGAGTCCCCAATGAGCAGTTCTTC.

The genes are TRBV28 and TRBJ2-2, with D possibly TRBD2 on 5 matching bases. The CDR3 spans 17 residues. CDR1 and CDR2 (germline): MDHEN, SYDVKM. V was shortened by 7 bases and J by 3 bases, with 21 bases between the two germline ends. CDR3 sequence (DNA): TGTGCCAGCACCCCCGGGCCCTTCCAGGAGGACACCGGGGAGCTGTTTTTT. Its translation: CASTPGPFQEDTGELFF.

This clone was recorded once. This chain connects TRBV6-6 to TRBJ2-7; 7 bases match TRBD1. The CDR3 consists of 15 residues. Germline V lookup: CDR1 MNHNY, CDR2 SVGAGI (reference sequence). V shed 6 bases, J shed 4 bases, and the junction held 12 bases outside the gene matches. The CDR3 DNA reads TGTGCCAGCAGACAGGGGACGGGTACGGGGTACGAGCAGTACTTC. Translating it yields CASRQGTGTGYEQYF.

The genes are TRBV7-3 and TRBJ2-5; TRBD1 matches 7 bases. Germline assignment: CDR1 SGHTA and CDR2 FQGTGA. J gave up 3 bases and V 5 bases, and 3 bases lay outside the gene matches. This CDR3 is 13 amino acids long. Here the CDR3 DNA reads TGTGCCAGCAGCGAGGGGACAGAAGAGACCCAGTACTTC. This encodes CASSEGTEETQYF.

This clone showed up just once. V gene TRBV27 combines with J gene TRBJ2-2; no clear D. The CDR3 sequence is 15 residues long. Trimming took off 5 bases at V and 4 bases at J, with 14 bases between the two ends. CDR1 MNHEY and CDR2 SMNVEV come from the germline V gene (reference sequence). The CDR3 nucleotides are TGTGCCAGCAGTCCCCACGACATACCCACCGGGGAGCTGTTTTTT. This encodes CASSPHDIPTGELFF.

The chain carries TRBV11-2 and TRBJ2-1; TRBD2 aligns across 14 bases. J was trimmed by 9 bases and V by 1 base; bases with no gene match: 8. Germline V gene sequence: CDR1 SGHAT, CDR2 FQNNGV. The CDR3 runs 17 residues. DNA for the CDR3: TGTGCCAGCAGCTTAGCCCCCGGACTAGCGGGAGGTAGTGAGCAGTTCTTC. Amino acid sequence: CASSLAPGLAGGSEQFF.

V usage is TRBV7-9 and J usage is TRBJ2-7; D possibly corresponds to TRBD1 (5 bases). This CDR3 region has 12 residues. The germline V gene encodes CDR1 SEHNR and CDR2 FQNEAQ (reference sequence). V was shortened by 3 bases and J by 7 bases, with 10 bases between the two germline ends. The CDR3 region is CASSLGQKEQYF. CDR3 in DNA: TGTGCCAGCAGCTTGGGGCAGAAGGAGCAGTACTTC.

This clone occurred a few times. The CDR3 loop is CASRGPGDYEQYF. DNA of the CDR3: TGTGCCAGCAGAGGTCCCGGGGACTACGAGCAGTACTTC. This chain links TRBV11-1 with TRBJ2-7; D may be TRBD2 (5 bases). The CDR3 runs 13 residues. Trimming cost V 6 bases and J 3 bases, with 12 bases left between them. In germline, CDR1 is SGHAT, CDR2 FQDESV (reference sequence).

The J gene is TRBJ2-2, the V gene TRBV7-2; D is possibly TRBD1 (7 bases). The germline V and J ends were trimmed by 5 bases and 0 bases, with 19 bases remaining between them. Germline CDR1 and CDR2: SGHTA and FQGNSA. The CDR3 runs to 18 residues. The CDR3 region has the DNA TGTGCCAGCAGCCCCCGGTTTCGCAGGGGGGCGAACACCGGGGAGCTGTTTTTT. This translates into CASSPRFRRGANTGELFF.

The rearrangement links TRBV5-6 to TRBJ2-1; TRBD2 matches at 13 bases. With 3 bases clipped from V and 4 bases from J, the junction kept 4 bases outside the gene matches. Germline assignment: CDR1 SGHDT and CDR2 YYEEEE. There are 16 residues in the CDR3. This chain's CDR3 is CASSYGTSGDYNEQFF. For the CDR3, the DNA is TGTGCCAGCAGCTACGGGACTAGCGGGGATTACAATGAGCAGTTCTTC.

V and J are TRBV29-1 and TRBJ1-2; tentatively, D is TRBD1 (6 bases). The germline CDR1 and CDR2 sequences are SQVTM and ANQGSEA. Deletions cut 6 bases from V and 4 bases from J, with 18 bases between. This CDR3 is built from 14 residues. The CDR3 is CSVENQGTTYGYTF. CDR3 in DNA: TGCAGCGTCGAGAACCAGGGGACCACCTATGGCTACACCTTC.

This clone was seen only a few times. The V and J genes are TRBV6-4 and TRBJ1-1, with TRBD1 matching over 8 bases. CDR3 length equals 14 residues. Per the germline V gene, CDR1 is MRHNA and CDR2 is SNTAGT. The ends lost 6 bases at V and 1 base at J; junction bases unmatched: 4. CDR3 in amino acids: CASRDRGENTEAFF. In DNA, the CDR3 is TGTGCCAGCAGAGACAGGGGCGAGAACACTGAAGCTTTCTTT.

This clone is judged medium-sized. The chain joins TRBV11-2 to TRBJ2-1; 12 bases are shared with TRBD2. V shed 5 bases and J 0 bases; nucleotides not matched to a gene: 8. Germline CDR1 and CDR2: SGHAT and FQNNGV. This CDR3 is built from 18 residues. The CDR3 protein is CASSEGTSGWSSYNEQFF. CDR3 sequence (DNA): TGTGCCAGCAGCGAAGGGACTAGCGGGTGGAGCTCCTACAATGAGCAGTTCTTC.

The chain uses TRBV19 and TRBJ1-2; D perhaps matches TRBD1 (5 bases). Trimming stripped 5 bases from V and 8 bases from J, with 15 bases between. This CDR3 is built from 13 residues. Germline CDR1 and CDR2: LNHDA and SQIVND (reference sequence). The CDR3 here is CASSWGSSIGYTF. As DNA, the CDR3 is TGTGCCAGTAGTTGGGGCAGTTCTATCGGCTACACCTTC.

The V call is TRBV9, the J call TRBJ1-1, with 7 bases that match TRBD1. The CDR3 length is 14 residues. The V and J ends lost 1 base and 5 bases, in that order; junction bases with no gene match: 5. Germline V gives CDR1 SGDLS, CDR2 YYNGEE. CDR3 sequence reads: CASSVTTGSTEAFF. CDR3 bases: TGTGCCAGCAGCGTAACGACAGGGAGTACTGAAGCTTTCTTT.

V and J are TRBV6-1 and TRBJ2-1, with D perhaps given as TRBD1 or TRBD2 (6 bases each). The CDR3 totals 15 residues. V was cut by 7 bases and J by 6 bases, with 19 bases left in between. The germline V gene has CDR1 MNHNS and CDR2 SASEGT. DNA for the CDR3: TGTGCCAGCACTGCGCGAAGCGAGGGGGGCAATGAGCAGTTCTTC. This translates into CASTARSEGGNEQFF.

The chain combines TRBV27 with TRBJ2-7, with TRBD1 identical over 7 bases. CDR1 MNHEY and CDR2 SMNVEV come from the germline V gene (reference sequence). Trimming took 6 bases from V and 3 from J; bases not matched to a gene: 8. The CDR3 covers 14 residues. CDR3 sequence (DNA): TGTGCCAGCAGCCAGACAGGGAGCCTCTACGAGCAGTACTTC. It translates to CASSQTGSLYEQYF.

V is TRBV7-6 and J is TRBJ2-1; 9 bases are shared with TRBD2. Unmatched junction bases numbered 8, after V lost 4 bases and J lost 7 bases. CDR1 is SGHVS and CDR2 is FNYEAQ in the germline V gene. The CDR3 is 15 residues long. The CDR3 reads CASSSVAGGRNEQFF. CDR3 DNA sequence: TGTGCCAGCAGCTCCGTCGCGGGGGGGCGAAATGAGCAGTTCTTC. The full variable domain, with the rest looked up from reference TRBV7-6 and TRBJ2-1, is GAGVSQSPRYKVTKRGQDVALRCDPISGHVSLYWYRQALGQGPEFLTYFNYEAQQDKSGLPNDRFSAERPEGSISTLTIQRTEQRDSAMYRCASSSVAGGRNEQFFGPGTRLTVL.

This rearrangement joins TRBV19 to TRBJ2-5, with 9 bases aligning to TRBD2. The CDR3 consists of 14 residues. The germline V gene has CDR1 LNHDA and CDR2 SQIVND (reference sequence). V lost 11 bases, J lost 5 bases, and 12 bases stayed unmatched. This CDR3 is CACAISGRAETQYF. CDR3 DNA: TGTGCCTGCGCGATTAGCGGGAGAGCCGAGACCCAGTACTTC.

Judged by abundance, this clone is large. The genes are TRBV29-1 and TRBJ2-7; maybe TRBD1 (5 bases). Trimming removed 4 bases at V and 7 bases at J, with 11 bases between. This CDR3 contains 11 residues. Per germline, CDR1 SQVTM and CDR2 ANQGSEA. CDR3 sequence: CSVGGFQEQYF. The DNA for the CDR3 is TGCAGCGTTGGGGGCTTCCAGGAGCAGTACTTC.

This chain connects TRBV5-6 to TRBJ2-7; unclear D gene. The CDR3 contains 13 residues. The germline V and J ends were trimmed by 0 bases and 1 base, with 5 bases remaining between them. Germline V gives CDR1 SGHDT, CDR2 YYEEEE. In DNA, the CDR3 is TGTGCCAGCAGCTTGGGCAGATCCTACGAGCAGTACTTC. It is translated as CASSLGRSYEQYF.